The T cell receptor beta chain described here comes from a study of blood T cell repertoires in COVID-19. Looking at the study overall: Acute and convalescent COVID-19 samples came from the United States, Italy and Spain. Sample material is recorded as cDNA or gDNA derived from T cells, B-cell-depleted T cells, or PBMCs.

The CDR3 has 16 residues. Germline trimming cut 3 bases from V and 13 bases from J; bases unmatched to any gene: 15. Germline CDR1 is MNHNS and CDR2 is SASEGT. A Seattle source enrolled patients during active infection and followed them longitudinally. In the study's own analysis: Using reference gene primer amplification, nucleated cell counts were estimated. Assay: immunoSEQ multiplex PCR; the TCRdb copy retains only in-frame clones and omits some. D and trimming come from the DNA, and the V and J calls and clone size come from that table. The sample has around 190,000 clones; around 79% are singletons.

Sequencing was carried out using peripheral blood. The clonotype was recovered from a woman aged 40 to 49 with COVID-19, enrolled during active disease. The chain has TRBV6-1 and TRBJ1-6; TRBD1 agrees at 7 bases. CDR3: CASSEEGARSTSPLHF. The CDR3 DNA reads as TGTGCCAGCAGTGAGGAGGGGGCCCGCAGCACTTCGCCCCTCCACTTT.